There are many counts of the clone carrying this T cell receptor (beta chain). As yet, its antigen is unknown. RNA transcripts provided the source from which TCR beta CDR3 regions were amplified. Using the HTBI primer set, a first-round RT-PCR was run on the TCR CDR3. TCRdb redid the calling of the multiplex PCR reads with MiXCR, one entry per CDR3 protein. This sample has some 650,000 distinct CDR3 sequences; roughly a sixth occur once, and the top ten carry around 3.5%. The data derive from a study of T cells in Graves' hyperthyroidism and ophthalmopathy. Inclusion characteristics of ophthalmopathy patients comprised a Clinical Activity Score of at least 3, a NOSPECS grade of at least 4, and duration under 3 months. V was pared by 0 bases and J by 4 bases, with 4 bases between. The CDR3 consists of 13 residues. Germline CDR1 reads GTSNPN; CDR2 reads SVGIG (reference sequence). The study, taken as a whole, reports: Patients with ophthalmopathy were separated from those with stable hyperthyroidism by a 13 V-J model.

This TCR derives from a woman in her forties with Graves' ophthalmopathy. The sample consisted of blood. The chain is built from TRBV30 and TRBJ1-6; no firm D call. This CDR3 is CAWSVAYNSPLHF. CDR3 sequence (DNA): TGTGCCTGGAGTGTAGCTTATAATTCACCCCTCCACTTT.